This TCR beta chain was recorded in a study of T cell repertoires in cytomegalovirus infection. MiXCR, applied by TCRdb to the reads, yields one record per CDR3 protein. The data show over 45,000 distinct CDR3 sequences, roughly 22% seen once. This clonotype was picked up a small number of times. The antigen remains unidentified. Sequenced here: CD8+ T cells from cultured PBMCs, sampled from culture after CMV antigen stimulation. The TCR originated in a human donor in good health (CMV status not recorded). Some clones in this sample may be carry-over from other donors' samples.

The DNA of the CDR3 is TGTGCCAGCAGCTCGAAGGGGCGGACAGAAGCTTTCTTT. This gives the protein CASSSKGRTEAFF. The chain links TRBV7-3 to TRBJ1-1; TRBD1 might be the D (5 bases). V dropped 4 bases and J dropped 8 bases, with 14 bases sitting between them. CDR1 SGHTA and CDR2 FQGTGA come from the germline V gene. The CDR3 is 13 amino acids.